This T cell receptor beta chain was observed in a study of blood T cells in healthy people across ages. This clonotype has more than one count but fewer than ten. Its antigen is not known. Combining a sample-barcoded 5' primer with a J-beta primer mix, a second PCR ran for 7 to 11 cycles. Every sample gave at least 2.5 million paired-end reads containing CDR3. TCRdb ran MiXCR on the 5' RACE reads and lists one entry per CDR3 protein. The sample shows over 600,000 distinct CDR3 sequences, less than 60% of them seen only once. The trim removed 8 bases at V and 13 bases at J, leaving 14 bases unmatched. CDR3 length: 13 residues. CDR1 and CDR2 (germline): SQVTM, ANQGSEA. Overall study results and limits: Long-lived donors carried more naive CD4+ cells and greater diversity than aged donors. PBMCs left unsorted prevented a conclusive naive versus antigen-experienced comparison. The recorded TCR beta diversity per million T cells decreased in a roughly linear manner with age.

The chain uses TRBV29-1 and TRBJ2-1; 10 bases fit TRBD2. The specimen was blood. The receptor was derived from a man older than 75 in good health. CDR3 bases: TGCAGCTCTGCCCTAGCGGGAGTGCCGTTACAGTTCTTC. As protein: CSSALAGVPLQFF.